This T cell receptor (beta chain) originates from a study of T cell repertoires in cytomegalovirus infection. The overall study: Public TCR beta signature analysis indicated the presence of both CMV infection and matching HLA type.

Many counts were recorded for this clonotype. Its antigen is as yet unknown. Points from the study as a whole: Cumulated frequencies of public TCR beta families served to identify carriers of CMV plus the relevant HLA.

From the reads, TCRdb called clonotypes with MiXCR, one entry per CDR3 protein. Among around 70,000 distinct CDR3 sequences listed, 4% were seen once. Trimming removed 4 bases from V and 3 bases from J; junction bases left unmatched: 8. The CDR3 totals 15 residues. This clonotype was sampled from a human donor in good health (CMV status not recorded). Some clones in this sample may be carry-over from other donors' samples. The rearrangement uses TRBV23-1 and TRBJ2-5; 7 bases map to TRBD1. TRBV23-1 is classed as an ORF, of uncertain function. Input material: PBMCs. CDR3: CASSRQGQQKETQYF. The CDR3 nucleotides are TGCGCCAGCAGTCGCCAGGGACAGCAGAAAGAGACCCAGTACTTC.